Described below is a single T cell receptor beta chain sequence and its context. It has no known antigen specificity. No quality values exist for individual bases; no much larger clone is one base distant. The sample originates from a study of blood T cell repertoires in COVID-19 (dated by TCRdb to the early 2020s). A note on the overall study: Samples covering the acute and convalescent phases of COVID-19 were provided by collaborators in the United States, Italy and Spain. The material from the prospective study consisted of cDNA or gDNA derived from T cells, B-cell-depleted T cells, or PBMCs. The dataset comprised deeply sampled blood TCRbeta repertoires from subjects exposed to, actively infected with, or recovered from COVID-19. A freely available public database, intended as a resource for researchers studying the immune response to SARS-CoV-2, is where the repertoires were released. The samples were drawn from the first 160 participants of the ongoing ImmuneRACE study and from under 1,500 subjects provided by 6 global collaborators. A de-identified subject ID, COVID-19 status, age in years and sex were almost always included in the sample metadata. Where HLA class I and class II types were available, the types were taken from metadata supplied by the sample provider, not from assay-based typing.

Paper-wide results and their limitations: Clinical and demographic metadata were provided uncurated, with the amount varying by source and participant.

CDR1 and CDR2 were assigned from the germline V gene (reference sequence) as LNHDA and SQIVND. V and J are truncated by 2 bases and 0 bases respectively, leaving an intervening sequence of 11 bases. There are 16 amino acids in the CDR3, from cysteine to phenylalanine inclusive. The DNA shown is the 48-base CDR3, in frame from base 1. TCRbeta CDR3 regions were amplified from genomic DNA by means of the immunoSEQ Assay, a bias-controlled multiplex PCR. In the paper's pipeline: The number of nucleated cells in each sample was estimated from the amplification of reference gene primers within the assay. To quantify the absolute abundance of each unique TCRbeta CDR3 rearrangement, sequence reads were collapsed and filtered. For each sample, productive Simpson clonality was calculated as the square root of Simpson's diversity index over productive rearrangements. TCRdb obtained this table from immuneACCESS and retained in-frame rearrangements with V and J assigned. These tables miss some clones; where compared with another copy, unresolved V genes account for less than half of the shortfall, and the remainder is unexplained. The V and J calls and the clone size are those of that table, but D and trimming were determined from the DNA. For this sample the table gives roughly 200,000 clones, of which 80% to 85% were detected only once. About 10% of the sample belongs to the ten largest clones.

In Seattle, one collaborating source enrolled patients while the infection was active and tracked those patients longitudinally over the course of disease. Whole blood was collected in K2EDTA tubes by collaborating institutions according to the institutions' own protocols. For TCRbeta analysis, collaborator samples were shipped as frozen whole blood, as isolated PBMCs, or as DNA extracted from either sample type. The receptor was derived from a woman aged 80 or over with COVID-19, enrolled during active disease. What was sequenced was peripheral blood. The V and J segments used are TRBV19 and TRBJ2-1, and TRBD2 may be the D gene, going by 5 matching bases. CDR3 sequence: CASSISKRSSYNEQFF. The DNA sequence reads TGTGCCAGTAGTATATCGAAGCGGAGCTCCTACAATGAGCAGTTCTTC.